Detailed here is one T cell receptor beta chain. The antigen is not known. These data originate in a study of T-cell reconstitution after alpha-beta-depleted transplantation in children. Notes on the study in general: Several hundred expanded graft clones reportedly were the source of alpha-beta T cells about two months after transplant. Some patients owed their high day-60 TCRbeta diversity to surviving recipient T cells and thymic progenitors. Newly generated T cells supplied most T-cell counts and diversity one year post-transplant.

As it was prepared, the TCRbeta library received unique molecular identifiers. MiXCR, applied by TCRdb to the PCR reads, yields one record per CDR3 protein. Of hundreds of thousands of distinct CDR3 sequences listed, roughly 14% are singletons. The ends lost 4 bases at V and 0 bases at J; junction bases unmatched: 5. The CDR3 consists of 15 residues. Germline CDR1 reads GTSNPN; CDR2 reads SVGIG (reference sequence). This clonotype was obtained from a girl aged 2 to 9 with congenital amegakaryocytic thrombocytopenia, due to receive a stem cell transplant. V usage is TRBV30 and J usage is TRBJ1-4; 7 positions agree with TRBD1. The specimen was PBMCs, collected before TCRalphabeta/CD19-depleted stem cell transplant. The CDR3 loop is CAWTWDSATNEKLFF. The CDR3 bases are TGTGCCTGGACGTGGGACAGCGCAACTAATGAAAAACTGTTTTTT.